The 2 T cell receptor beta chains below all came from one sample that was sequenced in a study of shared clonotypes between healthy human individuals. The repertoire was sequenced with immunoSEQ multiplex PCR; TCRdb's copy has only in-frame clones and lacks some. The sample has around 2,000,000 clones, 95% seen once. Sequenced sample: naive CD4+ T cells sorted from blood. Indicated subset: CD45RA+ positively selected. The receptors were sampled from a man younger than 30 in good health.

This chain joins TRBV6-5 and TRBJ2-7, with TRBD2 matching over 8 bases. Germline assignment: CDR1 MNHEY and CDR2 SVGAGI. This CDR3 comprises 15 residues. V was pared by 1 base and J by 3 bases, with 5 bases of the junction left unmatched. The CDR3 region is CASSYFTGGNYEQYF. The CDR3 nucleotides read TGTGCCAGCAGTTACTTTACGGGAGGGAACTACGAGCAGTACTTC.

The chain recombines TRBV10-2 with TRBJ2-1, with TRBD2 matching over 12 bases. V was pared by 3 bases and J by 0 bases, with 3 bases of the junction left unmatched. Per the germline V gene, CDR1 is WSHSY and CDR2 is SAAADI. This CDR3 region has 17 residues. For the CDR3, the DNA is TGCGCCAGCAGTGAAGGGACTAGCGGGTACTCCTACAATGAGCAGTTCTTC. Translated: CASSEGTSGYSYNEQFF.